Presented here are 23 T cell receptor beta chains from one specimen sequenced in a study of patients and donors after allogeneic stem cell transplantation. One entry per CDR3 protein results from TCRdb running MiXCR on the RT-PCR reads. The sample includes under 200,000 distinct CDR3 sequences, around 30% of them seen just once. The sequencing sample was made of blood, either unsorted or a sorted T cell fraction (not recorded which). All receptors come from a human donor who was either an allogeneic HSCT recipient or a stem cell or donor lymphocyte infusion donor (not recorded which). It is not recorded whose cells these are; they may come from a transplant donor.

This clonotype turned up a few times. The V gene is TRBV7-9, the J gene TRBJ1-2, with unresolved D. The germline V and J ends were trimmed by 0 bases and 4 bases, with 9 bases remaining between them. CDR3 size: 14 residues. From germline, CDR1 is SEHNR and CDR2 FQNEAQ (reference sequence). CDR3 in DNA: TGTGCCAGCAGCTTAGCAGGGAACTTCTATGGCTACACCTTC. Amino acid sequence: CASSLAGNFYGYTF.

The gene calls are TRBV7-9 and TRBJ1-3; D ambiguous. V was trimmed by 3 bases and J by 0 bases, leaving 12 bases between them. There are 16 residues in the CDR3. Germline V gene data show CDR1 as SEHNR and CDR2 as FQNEAQ (reference sequence). CDR3 sequence (DNA): TGTGCCAGCAGCTTTCTCGCAGGAACCTCTGGAAACACCATATATTTT. This encodes CASSFLAGTSGNTIYF. The entire variable domain, with the rest obtained from reference TRBV7-9 and TRBJ1-3, is as follows: DTGVSQNPRHKITKRGQNVTFRCDPISEHNRLYWYRQTLGQGPEFLTYFQNEAQLEKSRLLSDRFSAERPKGSFSTLEIQRTEQGDSAMYLCASSFLAGTSGNTIYFGEGSWLTVV.

The table lists this clonotype with a few counts. The chain carries TRBV11-1 and TRBJ2-1; D is ambiguous. Germline lookup yields CDR1 SGHAT and CDR2 FQDESV (reference sequence). The CDR3 is 15 amino acids. V gave up 2 bases and J gave up 3 bases, with 11 bases separating them. The CDR3 region is CASSLHPPDYNEQFF. CDR3 coding DNA: TGTGCCAGCAGCTTACACCCCCCGGACTACAATGAGCAGTTCTTC.

This rearrangement joins TRBV5-6 to TRBJ1-2; D gene uncertain. Germline CDR1 SGHDT, CDR2 YYEEEE. V lost 5 bases and J lost 4, with 15 bases in between. CDR3 size: 14 residues. CDR3 protein: CASSQKPELYGYTF. CDR3 DNA sequence: TGTGCCAGCAGTCAGAAACCAGAGCTCTATGGCTACACCTTC. Full variable domain (rest looked up from reference TRBV5-6 and TRBJ1-2): DAGVTQSPTHLIKTRGQQVTLRCSPKSGHDTVSWYQQALGQGPQFIFQYYEEEERQRGNFPDRFSGHQFPNYSSELNVNALLLGDSALYLCASSQKPELYGYTFGSGTRLTVV.

This clonotype has only a few counts. The chain links TRBV20-1 to TRBJ1-4; TRBD1 aligns across 8 bases. CDR3 size: 16 residues. Germline CDR1 DFQATT, CDR2 SNEGSKA (reference sequence). V was pared by 1 base and J by 0 bases, with 4 bases of the junction left unmatched. The CDR3 bases are TGCAGTGCTAGAGTATGGGGACAGGCAACTAATGAAAAACTGTTTTTT. This translates into CSARVWGQATNEKLFF.

There are a few counts of this clonotype. This chain links TRBV4-1 with TRBJ2-3; D gene uncertain. Per the germline V gene, CDR1 is MGHRA and CDR2 is YSYEKL. Trimming stripped 1 base from V and 3 bases from J, with 5 bases between. The CDR3 has 13 amino acids. DNA of the CDR3: TGCGCCAGCAGCCAAGTTGGGACAGATACGCAGTATTTT. This gives the protein CASSQVGTDTQYF.

The chain combines TRBV20-1 with TRBJ1-2; possible D gene TRBD1, 5 bases. The CDR3 has 12 residues. Germline CDR1 reads DFQATT; CDR2 reads SNEGSKA (reference sequence). The V and J ends lost 5 bases and 4 bases respectively, with 11 bases between them. The CDR3: CSAVGPTYGYTF. The CDR3 DNA is TGCAGTGCTGTGGGGCCGACCTATGGCTACACCTTC.

The table lists this clonotype with a few counts. The V gene is TRBV7-2, the J gene TRBJ1-4, with 7 positions matching TRBD1. Looked up from germline, CDR1 is SGHTA and CDR2 is FQGNSA. There are 15 residues in the CDR3. The junction had 6 bases not matched to a gene; V was cut back by 3 bases and J by 5 bases. Here the CDR3 DNA reads TGTGCCAGCAGCTTCAGACAGGGCGCCAATGAAAAACTGTTTTTT. The encoded protein is CASSFRQGANEKLFF.

This clonotype was seen more than once but under ten times. The genes are TRBV2 and TRBJ2-3; D might be TRBD1 (5 bases). The germline V and J ends were trimmed by 2 bases and 2 bases, with 8 bases remaining between them. CDR1 and CDR2 from the germline V gene are SNHLY and FYNNEI. There are 14 residues in the CDR3. CDR3 in DNA: TGTGCCAGCAGTGAACAAGGGGCCACAGATACGCAGTATTTT. Translation gives CASSEQGATDTQYF.

The chain links TRBV6-5 to TRBJ2-1, with unresolved D. Germline loops: CDR1 MNHEY, CDR2 SVGAGI. The CDR3 runs to 15 residues. V lost 2 bases, J lost 0 bases, and 8 bases lay in between. The CDR3 nucleotides are TGTGCCAGCAGTTACGACTGGAGCTCCTACAATGAGCAGTTCTTC. Translating it yields CASSYDWSSYNEQFF.

The rearrangement joins TRBV14 to TRBJ2-3; D ambiguous. The CDR3 has 16 residues. V was shortened by 0 bases and J by 0 bases, with 10 bases between the two germline ends. In germline, CDR1 is SGHDN, CDR2 FVKESK. In DNA, the CDR3 is TGTGCCAGCAGCCAAGAATCCCTAGTTAGCACAGATACGCAGTATTTT. It encodes CASSQESLVSTDTQYF. The complete variable domain, with remaining parts taken from reference TRBV14 and TRBJ2-3, reads EAGVTQFPSHSVIEKGQTVTLRCDPISGHDNLYWYRRVMGKEIKFLLHFVKESKQDESGMPNNRFLAERTGGTYSTLKVQPAELEDSGVYFCASSQESLVSTDTQYFGPGTRLTVL.

The chain recombines TRBV6-6 with TRBJ2-2; D is ambiguous. Between the trimmed V and J ends, which lost 0 bases and 5 bases, there was a span of 13 bases. This CDR3 spans 16 amino acids. CDR1 is MNHNY, CDR2 SVGAGI, per germline (reference sequence). CDR3 sequence: CASSYSTERGTGELFF. The CDR3 bases are TGTGCCAGCAGTTACTCAACTGAGCGTGGAACCGGGGAGCTGTTTTTT.

This clonotype showed up just once. The J gene is TRBJ2-2, the V gene TRBV4-3, with TRBD2 matching 16 bases. This CDR3 has 18 amino acids. The V segment lost 2 bases and the J segment 4 bases; nucleotides outside the gene matches: 4. Germline V gives CDR1 LGHNA, CDR2 YSLEER. This CDR3 is CASSQQGLAGGGTGELFF. The CDR3 DNA reads as TGCGCCAGCAGCCAACAGGGACTAGCGGGAGGGGGCACCGGGGAGCTGTTTTTT.

Ten or more counts support this clonotype. This chain's CDR3 is CATSRDRQNSGNTIYF. CDR3 nucleotides: TGTGCCACCAGCAGAGATCGACAGAACTCTGGAAACACCATATATTTT. This chain uses TRBV15 with TRBJ1-3, with D possibly TRBD1 on 5 matching bases. In germline, CDR1 is LNHNV, CDR2 YYDKDF (reference sequence). The CDR3 loop spans 16 amino acids. Trimming pared 0 bases from V and 0 bases from J, leaving 9 bases between.

Only a few counts were recorded for this clonotype. V and J are TRBV28 and TRBJ1-6, with D tentatively TRBD1 (5 bases). This CDR3 contains 16 residues. Trimming cost V 1 base and J 2 bases, with 9 bases left between them. CDR1 is MDHEN and CDR2 is SYDVKM in the germline V gene. CDR3 in DNA: TGTGCCAGCAGTTTATCCAGGGTTGCCTATAATTCACCCCTCCACTTT. This codes for CASSLSRVAYNSPLHF.

This clonotype showed up many times. The chain combines TRBV4-3 with TRBJ1-5; 7 positions agree with TRBD1. This CDR3 is built from 16 residues. The germline V gene encodes CDR1 LGHNA and CDR2 YSLEER. The ends lost 1 base at V and 2 bases at J; junction bases unmatched: 5. CDR3: CASSQVSRGGNQPQHF. The DNA of the CDR3 is TGCGCCAGCAGCCAAGTGTCCAGGGGGGGCAATCAGCCCCAGCATTTT.

The chain is built from TRBV29-1 and TRBJ2-1; D uncertain. V lost 3 bases, J lost 2 bases, and 11 bases lay in between. The CDR3 has 14 amino acids. From germline, CDR1 is SQVTM and CDR2 ANQGSEA. In nucleotides, the CDR3 is TGCAGCGTTGAGACTGTTCTGACCTACAATGAGCAGTTCTTC. Protein sequence: CSVETVLTYNEQFF.

This clonotype was seen a few times. CDR3 bases: TGCAGCGTTGAGGGCAGGGCCACCGGGGAGCTGTTTTTT. The encoded protein is CSVEGRATGELFF. This sequence joins TRBV29-1 and TRBJ2-2, with D possibly matching TRBD1 (5 bases). Trimming left V 3 bases short and J 4 bases short, with 9 bases between. The germline V gene encodes CDR1 SQVTM and CDR2 ANQGSEA. CDR3 size: 13 residues.

This clonotype was seen a handful of times. The genes are TRBV5-1 and TRBJ2-7; the match to TRBD1 covers 10 bases. Trimming took 2 bases from V and 6 from J; bases not matched to a gene: 5. The CDR3 is 14 residues long. CDR1 and CDR2 (germline): SGHRS, YFSETQ. CDR3 coding DNA: TGCGCCAGCAGCTTAATACGGACAGGGGGCGAGCAGTACTTC. It translates to CASSLIRTGGEQYF.

The chain has TRBV7-2 and TRBJ2-3; weak D call: TRBD1 (6 bases). The CDR3 runs to 15 residues. The V gene's germline CDR1 is SGHTA and CDR2 FQGNSA. Trimming pared 1 base from V and 1 base from J, leaving 9 bases between. CDR3 protein: CASSLDRVGTDTQYF. The CDR3 DNA reads TGTGCCAGCAGCTTAGACAGGGTCGGCACAGATACGCAGTATTTT.

The V call is TRBV13, the J call TRBJ2-3, with D perhaps TRBD2 (6 bases). This CDR3 is 14 amino acids long. V was trimmed by 5 bases and J by 2 bases, leaving 11 bases between them. CDR1 and CDR2 (germline): PRHDT, FYEKMQ (reference sequence). CDR3 sequence reads: CASSIPSDTDTQYF. The DNA for the CDR3 is TGTGCCAGCAGCATTCCTAGCGACACAGATACGCAGTATTTT.

This chain uses TRBV11-2 with TRBJ1-1; D is unresolved. CDR3 length: 17 amino acids. V was cut by 5 bases and J by 1 base, with 20 bases left in between. The germline CDR1 and CDR2 sequences are SGHAT and FQNNGV. The CDR3 region has the DNA TGTGCCAGCAGCCCAGAGCCACCTCTTACCAAGAACACTGAAGCTTTCTTT. This gives the protein CASSPEPPLTKNTEAFF.

This clonotype was seen at least ten times. The chain combines TRBV29-1 with TRBJ1-5; no firm D call. There are 14 residues in the CDR3. V dropped 4 bases and J dropped 0 bases, with 10 bases sitting between them. Germline CDR1 and CDR2: SQVTM and ANQGSEA. CDR3 residues: CSVGNGDSNQPQHF. The CDR3 DNA reads TGCAGCGTTGGGAACGGGGATAGCAATCAGCCCCAGCATTTT.